These T cell receptor beta chains were read from a single sample in a study of T cell repertoires in cytomegalovirus infection. TCRdb used MiXCR to reprocess the reads, holding one entry per CDR3 protein. Among approximately 770,000 distinct CDR3 sequences listed, almost 30% were seen once. Their antigens remain unidentified. The sequencing used cultured CD8+ T cells from PBMCs, collected from culture after CMV antigen stimulation. The receptor source for this set is a human donor in good health (CMV status not recorded). Some clones in this sample may be carry-over from other donors' samples. CDR3s include the opening cysteine and the closing phenylalanine or tryptophan. A D gene is named only where the DNA matches it firmly. The size of a clone is reported for some rows only, either as once, few or many, or as a class for expanded clones.

CDR3aa	CDR3nt	abundance	v_gene	j_gene	d_gene
CASSLLAGDYEQYF	TGTGCCAGCAGTTTATTAGCGGGGGACTACGAGCAGTACTTC	few	TRBV27	TRBJ2-7	TRBD2
CASPDRPRGYTF	TGTGCCAGTCCGGACAGGCCGAGGGGCTACACCTTC	NA	TRBV2	TRBJ1-2	TRBD1
CASSFPDRRVNTGELFF	TGTGCCAGCAGCTTTCCGGACAGACGAGTAAACACCGGGGAGCTGTTTTTT	few	TRBV7-2	TRBJ2-2	NA
CASSLVGLQETQYF	TGTGCCAGCAGCTTAGTAGGCTTACAAGAGACCCAGTACTTC	many	TRBV7-8	TRBJ2-5	NA
CASSYNPQGSRSDYEQYF	TGTGCCAGCAGTTACAACCCTCAGGGGTCCCGATCGGACTACGAGCAGTACTTC	few	TRBV6-5	TRBJ2-7	NA
CATSETQGSGELFF	TGTGCCACCAGTGAGACGCAGGGTAGTGGGGAGCTGTTTTTT	NA	TRBV24-1	TRBJ2-2	NA
CASSSTSLGRYYEQYF	TGTGCCAGCAGTTCAACCTCCTTGGGCCGATACTACGAGCAGTACTTC	many	TRBV12-3/TRBV12-4	TRBJ2-7	NA
CASSSSGGAIEQYF	TGTGCCAGCAGCTCTAGCGGGGGGGCCATCGAGCAGTACTTC	NA	TRBV7-6	TRBJ2-7	TRBD2
CASSLPNDRGSNYGYTF	TGTGCCAGCAGCCTTCCAAACGACAGGGGAAGTAACTATGGCTACACCTTC	few	TRBV12-3/TRBV12-4	TRBJ1-2	TRBD1
CASRISGGVYNEQFF	TGTGCCAGTAGGATCTCGGGCGGGGTCTACAATGAGCAGTTCTTC	NA	TRBV19	TRBJ2-1	NA
CASSLGRGALETQYF	TGTGCCAGCAGCTTAGGACGGGGGGCATTGGAGACCCAGTACTTC	few	TRBV11-3	TRBJ2-5	NA
CASSLVGAVFYGYTF	TGTGCCAGCAGCTTGGTGGGGGCAGTTTTTTATGGCTACACCTTC	once	TRBV5-3	TRBJ1-2	NA
CASSLYGGHMNTEAFF	TGTGCCAGCAGTTTATATGGGGGGCACATGAACACTGAAGCTTTCTTT	NA	TRBV27	TRBJ1-1	NA
CASSGGVSNEQFF	TGCGCCAGCAGCGGCGGGGTTAGCAATGAGCAGTTCTTC	NA	TRBV4-1	TRBJ2-1	NA
CSVEVGDSYNEQFF	TGCAGCGTTGAAGTAGGGGATTCCTACAATGAGCAGTTCTTC	NA	TRBV29-1	TRBJ2-1	NA
CASSFRQQSYGYTF	TGTGCCAGCAGCTTCCGACAGCAATCCTATGGCTACACCTTC	once	TRBV5-3	TRBJ1-2	NA
CASSQDRALGKQYF	TGCGCCAGCAGCCAAGATAGGGCCCTGGGCAAGCAGTACTTC	NA	TRBV4-1	TRBJ2-7	NA
CASRPRGSITGELFF	TGTGCCAGCCGCCCCCGGGGCTCGATCACCGGGGAGCTGTTTTTT	few	TRBV6-2/TRBV6-3	TRBJ2-2	NA
CASSFGGMSGYTF	TGTGCCAGCAGTTTCGGGGGAATGAGTGGCTACACCTTC	few	TRBV12-3/TRBV12-4	TRBJ1-2	NA
CASSYDENNEQFF	TGTGCCAGCAGCTACGACGAGAACAATGAGCAGTTCTTC	NA	TRBV5-6	TRBJ2-1	NA
CATSVTEGAGELFF	TGTGCCACCAGCGTGACTGAGGGGGCCGGGGAGCTGTTTTTT	NA	TRBV15	TRBJ2-2	NA
CASTPGVSGNTIYF	TGTGCCAGCACCCCGGGAGTTTCTGGAAACACCATATATTTT	many	TRBV7-2	TRBJ1-3	NA
CASKRGQVGGELFF	TGTGCCTCAAAAAGGGGACAGGTCGGCGGGGAGCTGTTTTTT	NA	TRBV19	TRBJ2-2	TRBD1
CASSQELTSESYEQYF	TGCGCCAGCAGCCAAGAACTGACCAGCGAGAGCTACGAGCAGTACTTC	NA	TRBV4-3	TRBJ2-7	NA